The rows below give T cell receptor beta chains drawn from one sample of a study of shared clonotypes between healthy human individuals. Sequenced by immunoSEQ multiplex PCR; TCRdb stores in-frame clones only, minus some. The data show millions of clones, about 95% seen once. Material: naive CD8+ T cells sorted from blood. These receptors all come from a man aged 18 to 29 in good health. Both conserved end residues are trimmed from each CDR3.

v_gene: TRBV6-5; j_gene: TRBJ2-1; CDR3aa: ASSPGLTPYNEQF
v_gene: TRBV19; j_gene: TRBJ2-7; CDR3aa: ASSIGLSSYEQY
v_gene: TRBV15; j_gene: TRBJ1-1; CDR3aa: ATSDGIDTEAF
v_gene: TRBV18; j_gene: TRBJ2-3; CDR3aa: ASSPREESSTDTQY
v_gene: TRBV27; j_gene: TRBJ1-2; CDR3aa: ASSYRMGYGYT
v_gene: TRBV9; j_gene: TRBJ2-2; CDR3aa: ASRHDGDSYTGELF
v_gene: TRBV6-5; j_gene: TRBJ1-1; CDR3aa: ASTLELGNTEAF
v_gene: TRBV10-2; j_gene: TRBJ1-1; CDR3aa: ASGPGQGNTEAF
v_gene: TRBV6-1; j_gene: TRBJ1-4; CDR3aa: ASSESGFEKLF
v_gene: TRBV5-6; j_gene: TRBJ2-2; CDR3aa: ASSLTGTGELF
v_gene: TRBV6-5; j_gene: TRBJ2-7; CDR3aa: ASSYLTSGIHEQY
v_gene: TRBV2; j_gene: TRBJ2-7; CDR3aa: ASSVQLYEQY
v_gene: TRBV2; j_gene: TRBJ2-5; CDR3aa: ASSDLAGVETQY
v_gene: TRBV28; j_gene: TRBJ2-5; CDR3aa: ASSTPRASGEETQY
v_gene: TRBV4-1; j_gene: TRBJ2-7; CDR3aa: ASSLKSSYEQY
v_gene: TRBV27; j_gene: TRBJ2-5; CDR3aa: ASSPTSGQETQY
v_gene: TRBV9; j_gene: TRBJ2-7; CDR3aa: ASSVGTTGYEQY
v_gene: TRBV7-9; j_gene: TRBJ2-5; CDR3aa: ASSSPSGGQQETQY
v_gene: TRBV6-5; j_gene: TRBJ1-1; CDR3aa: ASSLTGGVGTEAF
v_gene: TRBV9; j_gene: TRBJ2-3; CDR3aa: ASTVAGQGLDTQY
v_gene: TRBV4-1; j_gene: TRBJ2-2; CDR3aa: ASSLWEGSGELF
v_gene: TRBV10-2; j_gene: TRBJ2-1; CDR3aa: ASRVAGGTYNEQF
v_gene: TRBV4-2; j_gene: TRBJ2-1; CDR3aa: ASSQGGEQF
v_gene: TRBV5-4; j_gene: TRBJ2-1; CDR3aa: ASSSGLAGFNNEQF